At least ten counts were recorded for the clone carrying this T cell receptor (beta chain). Antigen unknown. The V end lost 2 bases, the J end lost 9 bases, and 14 bases lay between the germline ends. Germline-derived CDR1 and CDR2 are SGHTA and FQGTGA. The CDR3 runs 15 residues. The data derive from a study of CD8+CD57+ T cells in acquired aplastic anemia. Patients included in sequencing had previously demonstrated CD8+CD57+ cell expansion by flow cytometry. General study findings and limits: Controls did not differ significantly from patients in CD8+ Simpson's diversity.

CDR3 and TCR beta VDJ profiling relied on a genomic DNA template. Each CDR3 protein gets one entry after TCRdb re-called the reads with MiXCR. The top ten hold around 0.82% of the sample, which has hundreds of thousands of distinct CDR3 sequences, about a third seen once. Material for sequencing was sorted CD4+, CD8+, or CD8+CD57+ T cells (not recorded which) from PBMCs. The chain has TRBV7-3 and TRBJ1-6; possible D gene TRBD1, 5 bases. This sequence was found in a human donor with aplastic anemia. The CDR3 nucleotides are TGTGCCAGCAGCTTATTTCAGGGTTTAGTTTCACCCCTCCACTTT. Amino acid sequence: CASSLFQGLVSPLHF.